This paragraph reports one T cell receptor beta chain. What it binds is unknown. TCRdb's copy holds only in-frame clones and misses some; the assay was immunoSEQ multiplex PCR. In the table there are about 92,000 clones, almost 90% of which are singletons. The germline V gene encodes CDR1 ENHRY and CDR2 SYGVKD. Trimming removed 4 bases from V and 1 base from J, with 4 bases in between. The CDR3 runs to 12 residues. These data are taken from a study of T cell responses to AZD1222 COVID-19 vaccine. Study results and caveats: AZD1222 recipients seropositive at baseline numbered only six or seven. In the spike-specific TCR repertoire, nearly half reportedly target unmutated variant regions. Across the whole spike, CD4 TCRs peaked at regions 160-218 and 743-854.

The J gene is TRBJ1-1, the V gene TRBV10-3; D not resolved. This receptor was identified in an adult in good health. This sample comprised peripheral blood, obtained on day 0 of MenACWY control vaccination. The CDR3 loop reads CAISVGNTEAFF. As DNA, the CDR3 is TGTGCCATCAGTGTTGGGAACACTGAAGCTTTCTTT.